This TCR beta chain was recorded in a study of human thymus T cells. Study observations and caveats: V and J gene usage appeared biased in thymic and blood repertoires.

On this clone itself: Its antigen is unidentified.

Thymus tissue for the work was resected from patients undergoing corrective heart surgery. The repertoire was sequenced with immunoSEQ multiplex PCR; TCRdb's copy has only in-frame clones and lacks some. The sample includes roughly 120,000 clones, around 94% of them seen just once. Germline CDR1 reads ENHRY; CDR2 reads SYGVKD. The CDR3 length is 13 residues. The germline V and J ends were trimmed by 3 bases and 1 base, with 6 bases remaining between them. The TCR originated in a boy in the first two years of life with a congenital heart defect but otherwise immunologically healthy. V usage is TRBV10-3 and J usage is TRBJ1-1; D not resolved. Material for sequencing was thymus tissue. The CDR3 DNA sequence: TGTGCCATCAGTGACCCCCCGAACACTGAAGCTTTCTTT. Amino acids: CAISDPPNTEAFF.